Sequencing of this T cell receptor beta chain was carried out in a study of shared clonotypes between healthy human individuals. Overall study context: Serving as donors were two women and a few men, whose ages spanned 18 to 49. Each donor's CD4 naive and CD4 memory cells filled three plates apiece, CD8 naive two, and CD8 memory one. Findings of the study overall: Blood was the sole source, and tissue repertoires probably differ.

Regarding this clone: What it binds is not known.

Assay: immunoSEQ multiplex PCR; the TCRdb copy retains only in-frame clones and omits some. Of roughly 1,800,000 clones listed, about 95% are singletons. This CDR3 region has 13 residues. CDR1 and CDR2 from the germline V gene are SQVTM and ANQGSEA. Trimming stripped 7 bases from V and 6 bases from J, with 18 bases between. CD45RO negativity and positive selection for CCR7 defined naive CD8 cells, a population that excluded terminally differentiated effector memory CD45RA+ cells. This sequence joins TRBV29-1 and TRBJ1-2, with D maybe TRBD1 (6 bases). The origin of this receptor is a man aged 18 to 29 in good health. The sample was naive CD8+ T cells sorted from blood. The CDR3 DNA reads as TGCAGCGGAGGCGCGACAGGACTTAATGGCTACACCTTC. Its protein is CSGGATGLNGYTF.